This T cell receptor (beta chain) was profiled in a study of identical twins. Broader study findings: Cord blood's abundant beta clonotypes had fewer insertions, unlike memory repertoires. Models underestimated how often monozygotic twins shared out-of-frame TCR alpha.

J lost 4 bases, V lost 5 bases, and 3 bases had no gene match. This CDR3 spans 15 amino acids. A universal primer site was incorporated via template switching, and the cDNA contained unique molecular identifiers. Via MiXCR, TCRdb re-called the 5' RACE reads, giving one row per CDR3 protein. This sample has roughly 280,000 distinct CDR3 sequences, with roughly 9% found just once. The table lists this clonotype with many counts. Its antigen is still unknown. Healthy Caucasians made up all donors. This sample also appeared in a second study, on yellow fever vaccine responses in identical twins.

Sequencing used CD8+ T cells sorted from blood. This chain joins TRBV12-3 or TRBV12-4 and TRBJ2-1, with 12 nucleotides matching TRBD2. This clonotype was sampled from a woman between 18 and 29 years old in good health. The CDR3 DNA reads as TGTGCCAGCAGTCCACTAGCGGGGGGTTACAATGAGCAGTTCTTC. It specifies CASSPLAGGYNEQFF.